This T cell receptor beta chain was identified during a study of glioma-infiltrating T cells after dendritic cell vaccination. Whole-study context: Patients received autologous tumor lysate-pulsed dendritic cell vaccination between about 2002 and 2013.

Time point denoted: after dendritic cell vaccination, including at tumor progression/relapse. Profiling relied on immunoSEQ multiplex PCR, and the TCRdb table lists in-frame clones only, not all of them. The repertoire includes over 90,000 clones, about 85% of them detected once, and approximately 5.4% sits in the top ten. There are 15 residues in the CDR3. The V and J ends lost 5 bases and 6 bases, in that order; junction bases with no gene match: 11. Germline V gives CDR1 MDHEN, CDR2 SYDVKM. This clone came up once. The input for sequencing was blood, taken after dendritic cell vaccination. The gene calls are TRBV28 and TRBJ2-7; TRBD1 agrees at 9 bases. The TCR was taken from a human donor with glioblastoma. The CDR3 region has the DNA TGTGCCAGCAGTCCCAACGGACAGGGGACCTGCGAGCAGTACTTC. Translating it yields CASSPNGQGTCEQYF.